The text below deals with one TCR beta chain. Germline V gives CDR1 LGHNA, CDR2 YNFKEQ. The length of the CDR3 is 14 residues. V trimming: 1 base; J trimming: 2 bases; junction bases outside the gene matches: 2. This sample was included in a study of blood T cell repertoires in COVID-19. At the level of the study: Both acute and convalescent COVID-19 samples were obtained from the United States, Italy and Spain. The cDNA or gDNA used as material had been derived from T cells, B-cell-depleted T cells, or PBMCs.

Per the authors' pipeline: Amplification of reference gene primers was used by the study to estimate nucleated cell counts. Assay used: immunoSEQ multiplex PCR; TCRdb lists only in-frame clones, some missing. V, J and clone size reflect that table, while D and trimming were determined from the DNA. Altogether about 100,000 clones are present, over 75% being singletons, with the ten largest covering about 7.4%. Sequencing input: peripheral blood. The clonotype was recovered from a man between 25 and 39 years old in a cohort sampled during active COVID-19. The chain uses TRBV4-2 and TRBJ2-7, with 7 bases aligning to TRBD2. This CDR3 reads CASSQASGPYEQYF. CDR3 bases: TGTGCCAGCAGCCAAGCTAGCGGCCCCTACGAGCAGTACTTC.